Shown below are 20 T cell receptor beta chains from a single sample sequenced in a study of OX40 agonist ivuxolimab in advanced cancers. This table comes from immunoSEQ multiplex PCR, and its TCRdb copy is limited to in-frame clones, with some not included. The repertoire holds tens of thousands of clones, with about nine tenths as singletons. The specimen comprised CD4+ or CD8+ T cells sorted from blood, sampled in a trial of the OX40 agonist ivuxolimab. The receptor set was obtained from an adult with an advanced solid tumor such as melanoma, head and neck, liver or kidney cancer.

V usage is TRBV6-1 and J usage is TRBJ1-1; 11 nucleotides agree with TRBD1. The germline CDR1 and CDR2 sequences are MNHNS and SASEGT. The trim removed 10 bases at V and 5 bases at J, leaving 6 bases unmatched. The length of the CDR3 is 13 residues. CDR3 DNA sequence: TGTGCCACCTTGGACAGGGGGCAAACTGAAGCTTTCTTT. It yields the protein CATLDRGQTEAFF.

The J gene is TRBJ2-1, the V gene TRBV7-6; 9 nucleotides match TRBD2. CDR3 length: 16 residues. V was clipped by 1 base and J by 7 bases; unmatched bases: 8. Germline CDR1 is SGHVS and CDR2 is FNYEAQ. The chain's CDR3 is CASSLVGSGSSNEQFF. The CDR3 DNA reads TGTGCCAGCAGCTTAGTGGGTAGCGGGAGTTCAAATGAGCAGTTCTTC.

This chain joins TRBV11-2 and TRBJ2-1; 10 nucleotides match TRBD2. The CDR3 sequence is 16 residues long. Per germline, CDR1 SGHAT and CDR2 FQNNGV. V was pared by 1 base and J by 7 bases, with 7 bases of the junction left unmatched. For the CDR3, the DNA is TGTGCCAGCAGCTTAGGTCCAGCGGGAGGGAAGAATGAGCAGTTCTTC. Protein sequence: CASSLGPAGGKNEQFF.

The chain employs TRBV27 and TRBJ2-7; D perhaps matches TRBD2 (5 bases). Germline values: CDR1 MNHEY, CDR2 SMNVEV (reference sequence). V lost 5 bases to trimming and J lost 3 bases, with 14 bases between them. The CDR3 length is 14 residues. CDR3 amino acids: CASSPRGLIYEQYF. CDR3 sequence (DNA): TGTGCCAGCAGTCCCCGAGGGCTGATCTACGAGCAGTACTTC.

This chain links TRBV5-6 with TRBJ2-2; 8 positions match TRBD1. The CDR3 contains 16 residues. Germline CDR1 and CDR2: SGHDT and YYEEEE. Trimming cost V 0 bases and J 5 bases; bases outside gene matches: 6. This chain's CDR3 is CASSLVAGGGTGELFF. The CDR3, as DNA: TGTGCCAGCAGCTTGGTCGCAGGGGGCGGGACCGGGGAGCTGTTTTTT.

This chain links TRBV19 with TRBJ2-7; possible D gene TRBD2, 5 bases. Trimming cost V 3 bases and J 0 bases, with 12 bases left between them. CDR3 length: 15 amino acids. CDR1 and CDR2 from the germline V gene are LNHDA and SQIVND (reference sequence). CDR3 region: CASSIYRTDSYEQYF. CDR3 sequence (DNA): TGTGCCAGTAGTATCTATCGGACTGACTCCTACGAGCAGTACTTC. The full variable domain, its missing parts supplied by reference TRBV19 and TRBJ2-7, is DGGITQSPKYLFRKEGQNVTLSCEQNLNHDAMYWYRQDPGQGLRLIYYSQIVNDFQKGDIAEGYSVSREKKESFPLTVTSAQKNPTAFYLCASSIYRTDSYEQYFGPGTRLTVT.

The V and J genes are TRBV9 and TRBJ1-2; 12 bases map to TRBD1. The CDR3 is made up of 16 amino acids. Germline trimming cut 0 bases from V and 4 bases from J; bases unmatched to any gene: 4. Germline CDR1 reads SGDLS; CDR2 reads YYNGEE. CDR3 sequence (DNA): TGTGCCAGCAGCGTAGGGGGGACAGGGGGCCCCTATGGCTACACCTTC. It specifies CASSVGGTGGPYGYTF.

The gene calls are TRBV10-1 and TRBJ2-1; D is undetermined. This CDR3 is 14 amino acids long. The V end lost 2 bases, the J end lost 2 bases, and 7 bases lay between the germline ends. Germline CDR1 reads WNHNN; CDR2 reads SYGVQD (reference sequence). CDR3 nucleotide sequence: TGCGCCAGCAGTGAGCAGCGCGCCTACAATGAGCAGTTCTTC. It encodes CASSEQRAYNEQFF.

The CDR3 sequence is CASSEKSGRYNEQFF. DNA of the CDR3: TGTGCCAGCAGTGAAAAGAGCGGCCGCTACAATGAGCAGTTCTTC. V and J are TRBV2 and TRBJ2-1; D is perhaps TRBD2 (5 bases). The CDR3 spans 15 residues. Germline-derived CDR1 and CDR2 are SNHLY and FYNNEI. V was trimmed by 2 bases and J by 3 bases, leaving 11 bases between them.

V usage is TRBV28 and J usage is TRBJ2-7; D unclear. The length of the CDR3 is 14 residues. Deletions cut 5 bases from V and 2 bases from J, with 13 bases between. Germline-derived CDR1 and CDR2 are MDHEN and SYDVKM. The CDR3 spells CASSPLLSTYEQYF. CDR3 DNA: TGTGCCAGCAGTCCCCTCTTGTCGACCTACGAGCAGTACTTC.

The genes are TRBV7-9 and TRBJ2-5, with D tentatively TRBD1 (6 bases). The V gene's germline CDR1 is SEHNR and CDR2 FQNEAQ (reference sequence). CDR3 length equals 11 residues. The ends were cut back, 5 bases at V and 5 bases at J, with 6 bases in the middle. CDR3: CASSQGETQYF. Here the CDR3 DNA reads TGTGCCAGCAGCCAGGGGGAGACCCAGTACTTC.

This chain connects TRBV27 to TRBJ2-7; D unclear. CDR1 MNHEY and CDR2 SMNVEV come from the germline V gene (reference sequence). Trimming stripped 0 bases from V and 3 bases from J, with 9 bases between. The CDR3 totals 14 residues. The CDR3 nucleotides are TGTGCCAGCAGTTTATCGAGAGCCAGCTACGAGCAGTACTTC. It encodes CASSLSRASYEQYF.

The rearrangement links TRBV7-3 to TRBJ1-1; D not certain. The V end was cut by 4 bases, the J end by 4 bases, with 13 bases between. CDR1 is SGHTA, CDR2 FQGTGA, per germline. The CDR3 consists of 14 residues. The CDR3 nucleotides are TGTGCCAGCAGCTCAAAGCCGGGGATCACTGAAGCTTTCTTT. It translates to CASSSKPGITEAFF.

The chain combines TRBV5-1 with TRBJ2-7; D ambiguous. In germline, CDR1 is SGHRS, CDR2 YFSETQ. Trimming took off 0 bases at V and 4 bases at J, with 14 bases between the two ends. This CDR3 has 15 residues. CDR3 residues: CASSLGGSDLYEQYF. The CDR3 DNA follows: TGCGCCAGCAGCTTGGGTGGGTCAGATCTTTACGAGCAGTACTTC. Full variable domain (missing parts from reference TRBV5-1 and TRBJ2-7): KAGVTQTPRYLIKTRGQQVTLSCSPISGHRSVSWYQQTPGQGLQFLFEYFSETQRNKGNFPGRFSGRQFSNSRSEMNVSTLELGDSALYLCASSLGGSDLYEQYFGPGTRLTVT.

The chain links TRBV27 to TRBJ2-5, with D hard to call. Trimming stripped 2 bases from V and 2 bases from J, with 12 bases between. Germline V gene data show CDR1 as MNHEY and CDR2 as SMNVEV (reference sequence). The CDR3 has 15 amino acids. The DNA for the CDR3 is TGTGCCAGCAGTTTAAGTGGGCGTAATCAAGAGACCCAGTACTTC. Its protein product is CASSLSGRNQETQYF.

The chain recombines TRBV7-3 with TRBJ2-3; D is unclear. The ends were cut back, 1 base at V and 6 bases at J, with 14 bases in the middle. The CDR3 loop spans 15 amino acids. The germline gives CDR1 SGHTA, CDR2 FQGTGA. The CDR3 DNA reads TGTGCCAGCAGCTTAATCGGGCCCTCGGGCGATACGCAGTATTTT. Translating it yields CASSLIGPSGDTQYF.

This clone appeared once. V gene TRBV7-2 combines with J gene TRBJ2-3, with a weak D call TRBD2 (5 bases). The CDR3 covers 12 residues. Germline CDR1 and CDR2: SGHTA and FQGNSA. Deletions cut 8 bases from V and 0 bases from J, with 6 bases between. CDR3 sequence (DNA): TGTGCCAGCGGCGGGAGCACAGATACGCAGTATTTT. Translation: CASGGSTDTQYF.

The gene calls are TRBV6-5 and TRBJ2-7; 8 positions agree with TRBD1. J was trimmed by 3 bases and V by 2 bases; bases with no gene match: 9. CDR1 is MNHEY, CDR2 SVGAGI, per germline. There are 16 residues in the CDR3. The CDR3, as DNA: TGTGCCAGCAGTTACCTAGGACAGGGCTTGGGCTACGAGCAGTACTTC. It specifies CASSYLGQGLGYEQYF.

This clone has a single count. The CDR3 loop reads CASSLTSGTDTQYF. The CDR3 coding sequence is TGTGCCAGCAGCCTTACTAGCGGCACAGATACGCAGTATTTT. The V call is TRBV9, the J call TRBJ2-3; 7 bases align to TRBD2. Trimming cost V 4 bases and J 1 base; bases outside gene matches: 3. CDR1 and CDR2 (germline): SGDLS, YYNGEE. This CDR3 spans 14 amino acids.

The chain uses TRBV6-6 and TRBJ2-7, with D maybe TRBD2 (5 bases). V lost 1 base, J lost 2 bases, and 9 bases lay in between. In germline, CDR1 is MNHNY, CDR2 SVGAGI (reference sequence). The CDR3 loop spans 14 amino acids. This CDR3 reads CASSYLEAPYEQYF. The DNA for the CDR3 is TGTGCCAGCAGTTACTTGGAGGCCCCCTACGAGCAGTACTTC.